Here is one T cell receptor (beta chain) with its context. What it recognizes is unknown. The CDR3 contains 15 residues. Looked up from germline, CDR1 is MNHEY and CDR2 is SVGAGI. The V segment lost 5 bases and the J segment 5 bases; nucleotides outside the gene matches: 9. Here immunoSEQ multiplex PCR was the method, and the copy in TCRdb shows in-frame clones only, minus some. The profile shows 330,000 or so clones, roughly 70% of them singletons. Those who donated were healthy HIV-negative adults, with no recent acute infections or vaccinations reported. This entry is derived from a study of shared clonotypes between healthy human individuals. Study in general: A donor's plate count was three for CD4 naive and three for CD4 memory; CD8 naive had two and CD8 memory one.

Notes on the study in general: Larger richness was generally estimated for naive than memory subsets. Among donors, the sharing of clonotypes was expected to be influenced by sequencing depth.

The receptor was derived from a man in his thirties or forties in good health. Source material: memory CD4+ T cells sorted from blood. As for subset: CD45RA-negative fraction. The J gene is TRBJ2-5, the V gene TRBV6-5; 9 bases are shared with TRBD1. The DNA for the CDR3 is TGTGCCAGCAGTCTCCTGGGGACAGGGAGGGAGACCCAGTACTTC. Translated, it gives CASSLLGTGRETQYF.